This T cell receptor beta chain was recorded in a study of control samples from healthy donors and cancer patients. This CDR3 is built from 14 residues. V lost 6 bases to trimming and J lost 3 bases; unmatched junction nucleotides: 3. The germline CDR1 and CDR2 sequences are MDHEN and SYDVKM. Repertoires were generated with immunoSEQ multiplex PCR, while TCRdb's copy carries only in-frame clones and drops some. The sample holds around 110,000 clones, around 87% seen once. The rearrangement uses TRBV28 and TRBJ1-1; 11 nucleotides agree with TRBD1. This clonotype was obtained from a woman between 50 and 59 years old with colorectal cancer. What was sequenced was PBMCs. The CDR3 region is CASSWDRGYTEAFF. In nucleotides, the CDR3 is TGTGCCAGCAGCTGGGACAGGGGGTACACTGAAGCTTTCTTT.